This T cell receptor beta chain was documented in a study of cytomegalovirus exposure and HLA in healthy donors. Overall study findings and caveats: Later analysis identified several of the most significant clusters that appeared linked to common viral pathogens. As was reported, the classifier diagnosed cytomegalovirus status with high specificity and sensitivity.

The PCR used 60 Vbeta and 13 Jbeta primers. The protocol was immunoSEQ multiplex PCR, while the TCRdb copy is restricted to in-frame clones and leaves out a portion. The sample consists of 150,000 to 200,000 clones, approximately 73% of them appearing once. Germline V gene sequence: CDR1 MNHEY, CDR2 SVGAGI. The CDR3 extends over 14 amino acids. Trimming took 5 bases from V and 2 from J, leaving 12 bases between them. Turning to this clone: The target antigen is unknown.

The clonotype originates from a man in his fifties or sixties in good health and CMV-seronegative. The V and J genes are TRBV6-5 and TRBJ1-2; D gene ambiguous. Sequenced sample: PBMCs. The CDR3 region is CASSTLGRNYGYTF. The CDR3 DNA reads TGTGCCAGCAGTACCCTTGGGAGAAACTATGGCTACACCTTC.